A selection of T cell receptor beta chains follows, all from one sample in a study of blood T cell repertoires in COVID-19. Only in-frame clones appear in the TCRdb table, and some are missing; sequencing was by immunoSEQ multiplex PCR. The profile shows 160,000 or so clones, more than 70% of them singletons. Sequencing was done on a sample of PBMCs or T cells enriched from blood (not recorded which). The receptors originated from a man aged 40-50 years who had recovered from COVID-19. Both conserved end residues are part of each CDR3. The order of the fields is clone size, CDR3 length, V gene, J gene, D gene, CDR3 protein, CDR3 DNA. The D gene is left open where the match is weak. The size of a clone is reported for some rows only, either as once, few or many, or as a class for expanded clones.

once	15	TRBV7-2	TRBJ1-5	.	CASSPRLSHNQPQHF	TGTGCCAGCAGCCCCAGACTTAGCCACAATCAGCCCCAGCATTTT
.	16	TRBV30	TRBJ1-1	TRBD1	CAWSAMGQGVDTEAFF	TGTGCCTGGAGTGCGATGGGACAGGGGGTTGACACTGAAGCTTTCTTT
.	13	TRBV2	TRBJ1-6	.	CASVTGYNSPLHF	TGTGCCAGTGTTACGGGGTATAATTCACCCCTCCACTTT
.	13	TRBV10-2	TRBJ2-7	TRBD1	CASTGTGGLEQYF	TGCGCCAGCACCGGGACAGGGGGTCTCGAGCAGTACTTC
.	16	TRBV13	TRBJ1-1	TRBD1	CASSLGGTGAGIEAFF	TGTGCCAGCAGCTTAGGGGGGACAGGGGCGGGGATTGAAGCTTTCTTT
few	15	TRBV5-1	TRBJ1-4	TRBD1	CASRPGTDPNEKLFF	TGCGCCAGCCGCCCGGGGACAGATCCTAATGAAAAACTGTTTTTT
once	11	TRBV7-6	TRBJ2-7	.	CASSLADEQYF	TGTGCCAGCAGCTTAGCCGACGAGCAGTACTTC
.	14	TRBV5-1	TRBJ2-5	.	CASSGGTLQETQYF	TGCGCCAGCAGCGGCGGGACTCTTCAAGAGACCCAGTACTTC
once	15	TRBV3-1/TRBV3-2	TRBJ1-3	.	CASSQNPGIGNTIYF	TGTGCCAGCAGCCAAAATCCAGGGATCGGAAACACCATATATTTT
.	13	TRBV29-1	TRBJ1-4	.	CSVEQGRNEKLFF	TGCAGCGTTGAGCAGGGGAGAAATGAAAAACTGTTTTTT
few	15	TRBV30	TRBJ1-2	.	CAWSVLPGEGRGYTF	TGTGCCTGGAGTGTACTACCGGGGGAGGGGCGGGGCTACACCTTC
once	11	TRBV3-1/TRBV3-2	TRBJ1-6	.	CASSQGQRTLF	TGTGCCAGCAGCCAAGGCCAACGGACTTTGTTT
.	13	TRBV10-3	TRBJ2-5	.	CAIKGTGRETQYF	TGTGCCATCAAGGGAACAGGCCGGGAGACCCAGTACTTC
few	13	TRBV6-5	TRBJ1-4	.	CASRTQGLEKLFF	TGTGCCAGCAGAACACAGGGTCTGGAAAAACTGTTTTTT
.	16	TRBV13	TRBJ1-1	TRBD1	CASSSRGPNMNTEAFF	TGTGCCAGCAGCTCCAGGGGGCCAAATATGAACACTGAAGCTTTCTTT
.	14	TRBV6-5	TRBJ2-3	TRBD2	CASTRTSGGGAQYF	TGTGCCAGCACTAGGACTAGCGGGGGAGGTGCGCAGTATTTT
.	11	TRBV11-2	TRBJ2-7	.	CASREQVKQYF	TGTGCCAGCCGTGAACAGGTTAAGCAGTACTTC
.	11	TRBV10-1	TRBJ1-2	.	CASSPGDGYTF	TGCGCCAGCAGTCCGGGGGATGGCTACACCTTC
once	15	TRBV7-3	TRBJ2-3	TRBD1	CASSFRTGSTDTQYF	TGTGCCAGCAGCTTCCGGACAGGGAGCACAGATACGCAGTATTTT
.	17	TRBV6-6	TRBJ2-5	TRBD2	CASSQTYRTGGTETQYF	TGTGCCAGCAGTCAAACTTATCGGACGGGGGGTACAGAGACCCAGTACTTC
.	14	TRBV11-2	TRBJ2-5	.	CASSRGLLGETQYF	TGTGCCAGCAGCCGGGGACTTTTGGGCGAGACCCAGTACTTC
.	10	TRBV20-1	TRBJ2-1	.	CSATGKGQFF	TGCAGTGCGACCGGGAAGGGGCAGTTCTTC
.	15	TRBV7-3	TRBJ2-5	.	CASSLGSTEGETQYF	TGTGCCAGCAGTCTAGGTTCTACTGAGGGAGAGACCCAGTACTTC
.	11	TRBV6-5	TRBJ1-2	.	CASGGSGGYTF	TGTGCCAGCGGGGGGTCGGGTGGCTACACCTTC
.	14	TRBV25-1	TRBJ2-5	TRBD1	CASRTGGLQETQYF	TGTGCCAGCAGGACAGGGGGCCTTCAAGAGACCCAGTACTTC
.	15	TRBV5-1	TRBJ2-3	.	CASSLALGVADTQYF	TGCGCCAGCAGCTTGGCCCTTGGAGTGGCGGATACGCAGTATTTT
.	11	TRBV6-5	TRBJ1-2	.	CAARSRIIYTF	TGTGCCGCCCGTTCCAGGATCATCTACACCTTC
.	14	TRBV3-1/TRBV3-2	TRBJ1-2	TRBD1	CASSHPQGAGGYTF	TGTGCCAGCAGCCATCCGCAGGGGGCAGGTGGCTACACCTTC
.	17	TRBV4-1	TRBJ1-3	.	CASSQGGGRAIGNTIYF	TGCGCCAGCAGCCAAGGTGGGGGCAGGGCGATTGGAAACACCATATATTTT
once	15	TRBV6-1	TRBJ1-1	TRBD1	CASSDGTGADTEAFF	TGTGCCAGCAGTGACGGGACAGGGGCCGATACTGAAGCTTTCTTT
few	13	TRBV9	TRBJ1-2	TRBD1	CASSAQTGRLSTF	TGTGCCAGCAGCGCCCAGACAGGGCGGCTGAGCACCTTC
.	14	TRBV9	TRBJ1-5	.	CASSVEGQNQPQHF	TGTGCCAGCAGCGTAGAAGGACAGAATCAGCCCCAGCATTTT
.	13	TRBV18	TRBJ2-5	.	CASSPSAIETQYF	TGTGCCAGCTCACCAAGCGCTATCGAGACCCAGTACTTC
many	13	TRBV18	TRBJ1-1	.	CASSPLEGAEAFF	TGTGCCAGCTCACCACTCGAGGGGGCTGAAGCTTTCTTT
.	14	TRBV5-1	TRBJ2-5	.	CASSRNDNQETQYF	TGCGCCAGCAGCCGAAATGACAACCAAGAGACCCAGTACTTC
.	15	TRBV11-1	TRBJ2-1	TRBD2	CASSHAGDYRNEQFF	TGTGCCAGCAGCCACGCGGGAGACTACCGCAATGAGCAGTTCTTC
once	12	TRBV11-2	TRBJ1-5	.	CASSLGPGTQHF	TGTGCCAGCAGCTTAGGTCCCGGGACCCAGCATTTT
.	15	TRBV5-5	TRBJ2-3	.	CASSLAAGTPYTQYF	TGTGCCAGCAGCTTGGCAGCGGGGACACCCTATACGCAGTATTTT
few	13	TRBV7-3	TRBJ2-7	.	CASSLQFGGEQYF	TGTGCCAGCAGCTTACAGTTCGGGGGCGAGCAGTACTTC
.	15	TRBV18	TRBJ2-3	.	CASSLGAESTDTQYF	TGTGCCAGCTCACTTGGCGCGGAGAGCACAGATACGCAGTATTTT
.	17	TRBV21-1	TRBJ2-5	.	CASSLPLAGGVQETQYF	TGTGCCAGCAGCCTACCTCTTGCCGGGGGGGTCCAGGAGACCCAGTACTTC
.	18	TRBV18	TRBJ2-3	.	CASSLNPPADSGTDTQYF	TGTGCCAGCTCCCTAAATCCTCCGGCGGACTCAGGCACAGATACGCAGTATTTT
few	17	TRBV10-2	TRBJ1-5	TRBD1	CASSETTGTYSNQPQHF	TGCGCCAGCAGTGAAACGACAGGGACTTATAGCAATCAGCCCCAGCATTTT
.	11	TRBV20-1	TRBJ2-2	.	CSAALVGELFF	TGCAGTGCAGCCTTGGTCGGGGAGCTGTTTTTT
.	15	TRBV7-9	TRBJ1-3	TRBD1	CASSSQGSPGNTIYF	TGTGCCAGCAGCTCACAGGGGAGTCCTGGAAACACCATATATTTT
few	15	TRBV9	TRBJ2-1	TRBD2	CASSVGTSGLDGQFF	TGTGCCAGCAGCGTTGGGACTAGCGGTTTAGATGGGCAGTTCTTC
.	15	TRBV18	TRBJ1-2	TRBD1	CASSEMDRSYYGYTF	TGTGCCAGCTCAGAGATGGACAGGTCCTACTATGGCTACACCTTC
.	15	TRBV6-6	TRBJ1-2	TRBD1	CASRGDRAVGYGYTF	TGTGCCAGCAGGGGGGACAGGGCGGTCGGCTATGGCTACACCTTC
once	12	TRBV27	TRBJ1-2	.	CASSGLSGGYTF	TGTGCCAGCAGCGGCCTCTCGGGGGGCTACACCTTC
.	14	TRBV6-4	TRBJ1-1	TRBD1	CASRDTDRGLEAFF	TGTGCCAGCAGGGACACAGACAGGGGACTTGAAGCTTTCTTT
.	16	TRBV28	TRBJ1-4	TRBD1	CASSLGTPGQGQKLFF	TGTGCCAGCAGCCTCGGGACACCGGGACAGGGTCAAAAACTGTTTTTT
.	15	TRBV19	TRBJ1-5	TRBD1	CASSQRGQGSQPQHF	TGTGCCAGTAGCCAAAGGGGACAGGGGAGTCAGCCCCAGCATTTT